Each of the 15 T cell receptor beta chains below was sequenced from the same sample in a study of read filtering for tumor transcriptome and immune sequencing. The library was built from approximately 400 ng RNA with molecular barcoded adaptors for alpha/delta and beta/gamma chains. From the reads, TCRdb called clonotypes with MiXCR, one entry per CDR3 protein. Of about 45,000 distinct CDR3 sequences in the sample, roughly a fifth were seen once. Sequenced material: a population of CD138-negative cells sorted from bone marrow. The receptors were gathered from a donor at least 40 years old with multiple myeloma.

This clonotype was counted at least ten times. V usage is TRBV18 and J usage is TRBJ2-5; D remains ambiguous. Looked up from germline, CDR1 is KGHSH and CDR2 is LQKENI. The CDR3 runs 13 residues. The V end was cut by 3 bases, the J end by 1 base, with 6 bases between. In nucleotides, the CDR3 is TGTGCCAGCTCACCCCCCATCCAAGAGACCCAGTACTTC. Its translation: CASSPPIQETQYF.

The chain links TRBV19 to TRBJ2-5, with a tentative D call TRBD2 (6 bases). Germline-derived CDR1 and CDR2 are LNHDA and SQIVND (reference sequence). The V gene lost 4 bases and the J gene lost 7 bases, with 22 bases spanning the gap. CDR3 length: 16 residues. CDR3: CASSTARTGSRGTQYF. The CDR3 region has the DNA TGTGCCAGTAGTACCGCCCGAACCGGGAGCCGGGGGACCCAGTACTTC.

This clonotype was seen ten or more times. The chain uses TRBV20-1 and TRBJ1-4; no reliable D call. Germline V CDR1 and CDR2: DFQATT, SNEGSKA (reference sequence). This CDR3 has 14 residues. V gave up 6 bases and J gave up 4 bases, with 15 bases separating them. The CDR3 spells CSADRPGYNEKLFF. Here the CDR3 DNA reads TGCAGTGCGGACCGGCCGGGATATAATGAAAAACTGTTTTTT.

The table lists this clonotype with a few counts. Written as DNA, the CDR3 is TGTGCCAGCAGCTTGGGCCAGGGCTACAATCAGCCCCAGCATTTT. As protein: CASSLGQGYNQPQHF. The rearrangement uses TRBV7-9 and TRBJ1-5; D possibly corresponds to TRBD1 (5 bases). Germline V gene lookup returns CDR1 SEHNR and CDR2 FQNEAQ (reference sequence). CDR3 length: 15 residues. V gave up 3 bases and J gave up 3 bases, with 12 bases separating them.

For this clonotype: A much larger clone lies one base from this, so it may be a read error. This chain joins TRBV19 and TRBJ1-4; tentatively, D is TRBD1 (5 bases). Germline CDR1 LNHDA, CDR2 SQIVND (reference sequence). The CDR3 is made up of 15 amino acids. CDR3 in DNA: TGTGCCAGTAGTATCCAGGGCGGGATGCGTGAAAGACTGTTTTTT. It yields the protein CASSIQGGMRERLFF.

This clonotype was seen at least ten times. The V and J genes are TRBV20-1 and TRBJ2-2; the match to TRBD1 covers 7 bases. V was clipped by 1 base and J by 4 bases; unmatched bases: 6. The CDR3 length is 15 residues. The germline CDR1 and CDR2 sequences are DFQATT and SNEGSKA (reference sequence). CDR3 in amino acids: CSARGPGQITGELFF. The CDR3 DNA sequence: TGCAGTGCTAGAGGTCCGGGACAGATCACCGGGGAGCTGTTTTTT.

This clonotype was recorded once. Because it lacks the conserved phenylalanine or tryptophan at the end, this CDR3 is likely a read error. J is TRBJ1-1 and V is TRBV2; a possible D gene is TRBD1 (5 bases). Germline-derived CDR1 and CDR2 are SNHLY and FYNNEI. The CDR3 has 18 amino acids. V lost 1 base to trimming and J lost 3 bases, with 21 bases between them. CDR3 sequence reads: CASSEEAGAVGLYTEAFL. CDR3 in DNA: TGTGCCAGCAGTGAAGAGGCTGGGGCGGTGGGTTTATACACTGAAGCTTTCCTT.

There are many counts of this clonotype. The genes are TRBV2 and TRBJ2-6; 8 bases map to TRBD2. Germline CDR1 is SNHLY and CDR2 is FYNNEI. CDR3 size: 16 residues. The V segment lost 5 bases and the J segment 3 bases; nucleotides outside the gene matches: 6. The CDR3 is CASSRFSGIGANVLTF. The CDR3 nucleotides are TGTGCCAGCAGTCGGTTTAGCGGGATTGGGGCCAACGTCCTGACTTTC.

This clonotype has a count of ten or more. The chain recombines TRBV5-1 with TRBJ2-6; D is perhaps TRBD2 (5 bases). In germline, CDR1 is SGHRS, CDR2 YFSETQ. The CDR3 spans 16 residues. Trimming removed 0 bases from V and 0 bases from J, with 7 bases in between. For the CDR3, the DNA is TGCGCCAGCAGCTTGGCAGGACTCTCTGGGGCCAACGTCCTGACTTTC. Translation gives CASSLAGLSGANVLTF.

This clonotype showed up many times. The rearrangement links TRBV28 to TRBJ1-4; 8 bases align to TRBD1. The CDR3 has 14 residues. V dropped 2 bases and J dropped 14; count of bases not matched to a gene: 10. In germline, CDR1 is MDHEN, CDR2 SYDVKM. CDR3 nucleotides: TGTGCCAGCAGTTTACCCCAGGGGGCAGGTATCCTGTTTTTT. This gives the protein CASSLPQGAGILFF.

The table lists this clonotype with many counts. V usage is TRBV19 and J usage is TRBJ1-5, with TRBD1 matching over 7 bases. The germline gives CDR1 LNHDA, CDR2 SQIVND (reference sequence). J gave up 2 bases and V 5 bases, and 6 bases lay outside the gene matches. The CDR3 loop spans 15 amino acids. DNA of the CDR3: TGTGCCAGTAGTGAGCGAGGGGGCGGCAATCAGCCCCAGCATTTT. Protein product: CASSERGGGNQPQHF.

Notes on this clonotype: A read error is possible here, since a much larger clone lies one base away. In DNA form, the CDR3 reads TGCGCCAGCAGCCATCTAGCGGGAGATACGCAGTATTTT. Translation: CASSHLAGDTQYF. J is TRBJ2-3 and V is TRBV4-3; 8 nucleotides line up with TRBD2. This CDR3 contains 13 residues. Germline V lookup: CDR1 LGHNA, CDR2 YSLEER. V was pared by 3 bases and J by 5 bases, with 1 base of the junction left unmatched.

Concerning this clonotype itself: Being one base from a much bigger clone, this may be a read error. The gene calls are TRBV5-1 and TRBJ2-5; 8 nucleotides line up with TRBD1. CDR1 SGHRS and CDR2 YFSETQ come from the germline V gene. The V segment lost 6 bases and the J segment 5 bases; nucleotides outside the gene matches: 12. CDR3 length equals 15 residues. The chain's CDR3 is CASTLTGASHETQYF. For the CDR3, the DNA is TGCGCCAGCACACTGACAGGGGCGTCCCACGAGACCCAGTACTTC.

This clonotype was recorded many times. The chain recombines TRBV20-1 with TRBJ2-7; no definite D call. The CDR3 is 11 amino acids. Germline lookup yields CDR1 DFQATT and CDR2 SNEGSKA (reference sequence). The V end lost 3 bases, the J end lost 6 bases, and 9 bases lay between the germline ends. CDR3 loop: CSASGPVEQYF. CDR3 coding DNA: TGCAGTGCTAGTGGACCGGTCGAGCAGTACTTC.

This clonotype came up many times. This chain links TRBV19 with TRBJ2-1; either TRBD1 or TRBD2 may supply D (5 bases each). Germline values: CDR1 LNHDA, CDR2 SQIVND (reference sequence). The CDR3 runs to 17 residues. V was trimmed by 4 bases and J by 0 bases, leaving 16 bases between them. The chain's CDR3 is CASSTTRDPSSYNEQFF. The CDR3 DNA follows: TGTGCCAGTAGTACAACCCGGGACCCCAGCTCCTACAATGAGCAGTTCTTC.